This TCR beta chain was recorded in a study of vaccination and CD4 T cells after COVID-19. Study summary: Samples were taken after vaccination, a median of about 79 days after dose two, with a range of 14 to 241.

V dropped 3 bases and J dropped 1 base, with 13 bases sitting between them. The CDR3 sequence is 15 residues long. Germline CDR1 is SGHRS and CDR2 is YFSETQ. As to treatment: roughly nine-day PBMC culture with coronavirus spike peptide pools or control peptides (ViraFEST assay). With more than nine days of culture completed, CD4+ T cells were isolated by negative selection. General study points: Reactive clonotype counts went from median approximately 20 after infection to about 37 after vaccination, nonsignificantly.

Researchers used the Oncomine TCR Beta short-read assay to sequence DNA from cultured CD4+ T cells. TCRdb itself ran the PCR reads through MiXCR, one entry per CDR3 protein. The sample comprises roughly 7,900 distinct CDR3 sequences, under 25% of which are singletons, and approximately 21% rests with the top ten. This clonotype was found a few times. Its antigen is undetermined. The sequenced sample consisted of cultured CD4+ T cells from blood. The source is a human donor with COVID-19. V usage is TRBV5-1 and J usage is TRBJ1-1; a possible D gene is TRBD1 (5 bases). The CDR3 nucleotides are TGCGCCAGCAGCTCCCGGGGCAAAGAGAACACTGAAGCTTTCTTT. Translating it yields CASSSRGKENTEAFF.